Here is one T cell receptor beta chain with its context. Its target is not known. TCRdb reprocessed the 5' RACE reads via MiXCR and lists one record per CDR3 protein. The repertoire includes 500,000 to 700,000 distinct CDR3 sequences, 15% to 20% of them detected once, and more than 13% sits in the top ten. This record belongs to a study of T cells after yellow fever vaccination. Study-wide results and caveats: The secondary response peaked faster, at day 5 versus 15, but was weaker. A small proportion of clonotypes was detected in both the CD4 and CD8 compartments.

Sequencing used PBMCs, obtained 15 days after the yellow fever booster vaccination. The clonotype originates from a man in his thirties or forties who received the YFV17D yellow fever vaccine.

The CDR3 region has the DNA TGCAGTGCTAGCCGAGCGAAGAAAGAGACCCAGTACTTC. Its translation: CSASRAKKETQYF. The gene calls are TRBV20-1 and TRBJ2-5, with D uncertain. V was trimmed by 3 bases and J by 3 bases, leaving 11 bases between them. Per the germline V gene, CDR1 is DFQATT and CDR2 is SNEGSKA (reference sequence). The CDR3 is 13 residues long.